This is a list of T cell receptor beta chains from one sample in a study of T cell responses to AZD1222 COVID-19 vaccine. This table comes from immunoSEQ multiplex PCR, and its TCRdb copy is limited to in-frame clones, with some not included. Found here are tens of thousands of clones, around 80% of them singletons; the top ten hold 5%. Material: peripheral blood, obtained 28 days after the second AZD1222 dose. These receptors were obtained from an adult who received the AZD1222 COVID-19 vaccine. Each CDR3 is given with its conserved first and last residue. A D gene is named only where the DNA matches it firmly. Expanded clones are given a class, and other clones once, few, many or no size at all.

J gene,V gene,D gene,clone size,CDR3 protein,CDR3 DNA
TRBJ2-7,TRBV11-2,-,once,CASSFDITYEQYF,TGTGCCAGCAGCTTCGACATAACCTACGAGCAGTACTTC
TRBJ2-1,TRBV4-1,-,-,CASSQEVGEQFF,TGCGCCAGCAGCCAGGAGGTTGGCGAGCAGTTCTTC
TRBJ1-3,TRBV28,-,-,CASSFPTKDTIYF,TGTGCCAGCAGTTTTCCGACAAAGGACACCATATATTTT
TRBJ2-7,TRBV12-3/TRBV12-4,-,-,CASSFTGKYEQYF,TGTGCCAGCAGTTTCACAGGGAAGTACGAGCAGTACTTC
TRBJ2-2,TRBV7-3,-,-,CASSLNGYSPIFTGELFF,TGTGCCAGCAGCTTAAATGGCTATTCCCCTATCTTCACCGGGGAGCTGTTTTTT
TRBJ2-7,TRBV28,-,-,CASTRGRGRRIEQYF,TGTGCCAGCACACGGGGGCGGGGCAGGAGGATCGAGCAGTACTTC
TRBJ2-1,TRBV10-3,-,-,CAISERDNEQFF,TGTGCCATCAGTGAGCGTGACAATGAGCAGTTCTTC
TRBJ2-1,TRBV5-1,-,-,CASSLDLSSYNEQFF,TGCGCCAGCAGCTTGGATTTGAGCTCCTACAATGAGCAGTTCTTC
TRBJ1-1,TRBV7-3,-,-,CASSSGPQNTEAFF,TGTGCCAGCAGCTCGGGACCGCAGAACACTGAAGCTTTCTTT
TRBJ1-1,TRBV6-5,-,-,CASTPPEGLNTEAFF,TGTGCCAGCACCCCCCCAGAAGGGTTGAACACTGAAGCTTTCTTT
TRBJ2-2,TRBV7-3,-,-,CASRSTSNTGELFF,TGTGCCAGCAGATCTACTTCGAACACCGGGGAGCTGTTTTTT
TRBJ2-5,TRBV11-2,-,-,CASSSWGRETQYF,TGTGCCAGCAGCTCATGGGGTCGAGAGACCCAGTACTTC
TRBJ1-1,TRBV12-3/TRBV12-4,-,-,CASSMGRAMVAFF,TGTGCCAGCAGCATGGGACGGGCGATGGTAGCTTTCTTT
TRBJ1-5,TRBV27,-,-,CASSLWGENQPQHF,TGTGCCAGCAGTTTATGGGGGGAAAATCAGCCCCAGCATTTT
TRBJ2-6,TRBV3-1/TRBV3-2,-,-,CASSPILSGANVLTF,TGTGCCAGCAGCCCTATTCTCTCTGGGGCCAACGTCCTGACTTTC
TRBJ2-1,TRBV4-1,-,few,CASRLDTSSYNEQFF,TGCGCCAGCAGACTCGACACTAGCTCCTACAATGAGCAGTTCTTC
TRBJ2-5,TRBV5-4,TRBD2,-,CASSLALAGVETQYF,TGTGCCAGCAGCTTGGCCCTAGCGGGAGTGGAGACCCAGTACTTC
TRBJ1-2,TRBV11-2,-,-,CASSLSGRDYGYTF,TGTGCCAGCAGCTTATCAGGGAGGGACTATGGCTACACCTTC
TRBJ2-1,TRBV2,-,-,CASLFYNEQFF,TGTGCCAGCCTTTTTTACAATGAGCAGTTCTTC
TRBJ1-2,TRBV28,TRBD1,-,CASSSGTDHGYTF,TGTGCCAGCAGTTCAGGGACAGATCATGGCTACACCTTC
TRBJ2-1,TRBV12-5,-,-,CASGSSDGYNEQFF,TGTGCTAGTGGTTCCTCAGACGGCTACAATGAGCAGTTCTTC
TRBJ2-3,TRBV29-1,-,-,CSVATVERTYEYF,TGCAGCGTTGCAACAGTCGAGCGGACCTACGAGTATTTT
TRBJ2-5,TRBV3-1/TRBV3-2,-,-,CASSLLTEETQYF,TGTGCCAGCAGCCTACTTACGGAAGAGACCCAGTACTTC
TRBJ2-3,TRBV19,-,few,CASSMDRRTDTQYF,TGTGCCAGTAGTATGGACAGACGCACAGATACGCAGTATTTT
TRBJ1-3,TRBV3-1/TRBV3-2,TRBD1,-,CASSVRGQGSGNTIYF,TGTGCCAGCAGTGTCAGGGGGCAGGGCTCTGGAAACACCATATATTTT
TRBJ2-4,TRBV19,-,-,CASSIGEGYDIQYF,TGTGCCAGTAGTATTGGAGAGGGCTACGACATTCAGTACTTC
TRBJ2-3,TRBV28,TRBD2,-,CASSQAGGTDTQYF,TGTGCCAGCAGCCAAGCGGGGGGCACAGATACGCAGTATTTT
TRBJ2-5,TRBV6-5,-,few,CASSYGGTQYF,TGTGCCAGCAGTTACGGCGGGACCCAGTACTTC
TRBJ2-1,TRBV11-3,TRBD1,-,CASSLGGTGDNEQFF,TGTGCCAGCAGCTTAGGTGGGACAGGGGACAATGAGCAGTTCTTC
TRBJ2-1,TRBV11-3,-,-,CASSLDQGGSARLGNEQFF,TGTGCCAGCAGCTTAGACCAGGGGGGTAGCGCCCGCCTGGGGAATGAGCAGTTCTTC
TRBJ1-6,TRBV7-9,TRBD1,-,CASSSDRTGSPLHF,TGTGCCAGCAGCTCGGACAGGACGGGATCACCCCTCCACTTT
TRBJ1-1,TRBV5-1,-,-,CASSLVATGNTEAFF,TGCGCCAGCAGCTTGGTTGCGACAGGGAACACTGAAGCTTTCTTT
TRBJ1-1,TRBV7-9,-,-,CASSQGRGNTEAFF,TGTGCCAGCAGCCAGGGGCGGGGGAACACTGAAGCTTTCTTT
TRBJ1-1,TRBV30,-,-,CAWSVPPVFYTEAFF,TGTGCCTGGAGTGTACCTCCGGTCTTTTACACTGAAGCTTTCTTT
TRBJ2-1,TRBV6-6,-,-,CATIRRGGLGNEQFF,TGTGCCACCATACGCAGGGGGGGACTTGGGAATGAGCAGTTCTTC
TRBJ2-5,TRBV3-1/TRBV3-2,TRBD1,few,CASSQRLQGASGGAQYF,TGTGCCAGCAGCCAAAGATTACAGGGGGCTTCCGGGGGAGCCCAGTACTTC
TRBJ1-1,TRBV18,TRBD1,-,CASSPARDREAFF,TGTGCCAGCTCACCAGCGAGGGACAGGGAAGCTTTCTTT
TRBJ1-2,TRBV6-4,-,-,CASSDSIPGIHYGYTF,TGTGCCAGCAGTGACTCGATCCCCGGGATACACTATGGCTACACCTTC
TRBJ1-2,TRBV27,-,-,CASSSREGIYGYTF,TGTGCCAGCAGTTCCCGGGAGGGCATCTATGGCTACACCTTC
TRBJ1-3,TRBV30,TRBD1,few,CAGDSFSGNTIYF,TGTGCCGGGGACAGTTTCTCTGGAAACACCATATATTTT
TRBJ1-5,TRBV7-8,-,once,CASSPPGFNQPQHF,TGTGCCAGCAGCCCCCCGGGCTTCAATCAGCCCCAGCATTTT
TRBJ2-1,TRBV7-3,TRBD2,-,CASSNTLAGGDNEQFF,TGTGCCAGCAGCAACACGCTAGCGGGAGGTGACAATGAGCAGTTCTTC
TRBJ1-2,TRBV5-1,-,-,CASSPGRVGQVDYGYTF,TGCGCCAGCAGCCCGGGTCGGGTTGGTCAGGTAGACTATGGCTACACCTTC
TRBJ2-1,TRBV3-1/TRBV3-2,TRBD2,once,CASSLRTSGKINEQFF,TGTGCCAGCAGCCTCCGGACTAGCGGGAAAATCAATGAGCAGTTCTTC
TRBJ1-2,TRBV4-3,TRBD1,-,CASSHAWTGDYGYTF,TGCGCCAGCAGCCACGCCTGGACAGGGGACTATGGCTACACCTTC
TRBJ2-2,TRBV5-1,-,few,CASSLVDTGELFF,TGCGCCAGCAGCTTGGTAGACACCGGGGAGCTGTTTTTT
TRBJ1-1,TRBV6-2/TRBV6-3,-,-,CASSYEEDTEAFF,TGTGCCAGCAGTTACGAAGAGGACACTGAAGCTTTCTTT
TRBJ1-1,TRBV3-1/TRBV3-2,TRBD1,few,CASTPRGGAGKFTEAFF,TGTGCCAGCACCCCGCGAGGGGGCGCGGGAAAGTTTACTGAAGCTTTCTTT